This TCR beta chain was sequenced in a study of T cell changes during pregnancy in multiple sclerosis. V dropped 2 bases and J dropped 1; count of bases not matched to a gene: 8. Germline assignment: CDR1 SGHDT and CDR2 YYEEEE. There are 16 residues in the CDR3. The protocol was immunoSEQ multiplex PCR, while the TCRdb copy is restricted to in-frame clones and leaves out a portion. Of about 60,000 clones listed, over 80% are singletons. The sequence was collected from a female donor with multiple sclerosis, enrolled in a pregnancy study. The rearrangement links TRBV5-6 to TRBJ1-2; 7 bases map to TRBD1. This sample comprised peripheral blood, obtained in the first trimester of pregnancy. Here the CDR3 reads CASSLTGQVLNYGYTF. The CDR3 nucleotides are TGTGCCAGCAGCTTAACCGGACAGGTCCTTAACTATGGCTACACCTTC.